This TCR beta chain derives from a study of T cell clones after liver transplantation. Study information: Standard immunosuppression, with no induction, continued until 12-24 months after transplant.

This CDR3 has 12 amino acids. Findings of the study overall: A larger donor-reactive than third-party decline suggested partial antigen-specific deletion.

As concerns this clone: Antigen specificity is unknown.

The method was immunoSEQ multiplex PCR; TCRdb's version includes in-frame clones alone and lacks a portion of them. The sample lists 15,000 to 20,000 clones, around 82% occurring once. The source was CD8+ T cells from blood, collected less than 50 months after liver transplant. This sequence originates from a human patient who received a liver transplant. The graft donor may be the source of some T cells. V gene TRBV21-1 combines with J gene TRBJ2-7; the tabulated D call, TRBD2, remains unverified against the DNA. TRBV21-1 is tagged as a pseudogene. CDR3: CASSTREYEQYF. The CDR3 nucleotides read TGTGCCAGCAGCACCCGGGAGTACGAGCAGTACTTC.